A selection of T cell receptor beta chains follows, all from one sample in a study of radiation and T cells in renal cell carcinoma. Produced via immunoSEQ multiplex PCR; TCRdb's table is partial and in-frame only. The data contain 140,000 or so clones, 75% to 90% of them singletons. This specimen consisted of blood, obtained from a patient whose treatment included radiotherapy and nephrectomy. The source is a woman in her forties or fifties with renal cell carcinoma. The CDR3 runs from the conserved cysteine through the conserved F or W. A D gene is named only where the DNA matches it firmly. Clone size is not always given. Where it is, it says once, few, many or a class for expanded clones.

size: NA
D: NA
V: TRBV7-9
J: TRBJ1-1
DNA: TGTGCCAGCACCCGAGTACGTGACACTGAAGCTTTCTTT
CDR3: CASTRVRDTEAFF

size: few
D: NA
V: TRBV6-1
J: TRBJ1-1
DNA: TGTGCCAGCAGTGCCGGGACAAGCTGGACCACTGAAGCTTTCTTT
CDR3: CASSAGTSWTTEAFF

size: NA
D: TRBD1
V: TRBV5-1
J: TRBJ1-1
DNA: TGCGCCAGCAGCCCAGGGGGGGCGAACACTGAAGCTTTCTTT
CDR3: CASSPGGANTEAFF

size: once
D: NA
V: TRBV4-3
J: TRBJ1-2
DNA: TGCGCCAGCAGCCAAGATAGGGGACGGGATGAGCGTTACACCTTC
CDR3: CASSQDRGRDERYTF

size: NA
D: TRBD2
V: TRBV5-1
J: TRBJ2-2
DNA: TGCGCCAGCAGCTTTCTAGCGGGAAACACCGGGGAGCTGTTTTTT
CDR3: CASSFLAGNTGELFF

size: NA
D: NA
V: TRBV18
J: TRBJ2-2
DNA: TGTGCCAGCTCACGGGCTAGCGACACCGGGGAGCTGTTTTTT
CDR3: CASSRASDTGELFF

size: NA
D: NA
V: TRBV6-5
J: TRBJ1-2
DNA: TGTGCCAGCAGTACGGGGGGTAACTATGGCTACACCTTC
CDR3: CASSTGGNYGYTF

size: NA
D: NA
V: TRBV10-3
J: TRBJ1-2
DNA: TGTGCCATCAGTGAGTCGGACGTCTACACCTTC
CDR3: CAISESDVYTF

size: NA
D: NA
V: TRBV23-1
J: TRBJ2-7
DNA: TGCGCCAGCAGTCACACTTGGGGTTCCTACGAGCAGTACTTC
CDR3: CASSHTWGSYEQYF

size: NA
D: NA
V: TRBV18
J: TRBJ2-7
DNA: TGTGCCAGCTCACAGGGGGACGAGCAGTACTTC
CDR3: CASSQGDEQYF

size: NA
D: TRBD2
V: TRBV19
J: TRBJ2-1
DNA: TGTGCCAGTAGTATAACCGGGGGGAGAAACAATGAGCAGTTCTTC
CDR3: CASSITGGRNNEQFF

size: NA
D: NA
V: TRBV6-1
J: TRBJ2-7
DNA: TGTGCCAGCAGTGAACAACCGAATTCCTACGAGCAGTACTTC
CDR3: CASSEQPNSYEQYF

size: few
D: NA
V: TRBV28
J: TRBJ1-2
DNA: TGTGCCAGCAGCCCGGAATATGGCTACACCTTC
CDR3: CASSPEYGYTF

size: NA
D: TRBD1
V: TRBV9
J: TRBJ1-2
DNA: TGTGCCAGCAGCCCGTGGGACAGGGGTTATGGCTACACCTTC
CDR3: CASSPWDRGYGYTF

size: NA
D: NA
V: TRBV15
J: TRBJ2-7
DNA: TGTGCCACCAGCCAACTAGGGACGCCGTCTCAGGAGCAGTACTTC
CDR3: CATSQLGTPSQEQYF

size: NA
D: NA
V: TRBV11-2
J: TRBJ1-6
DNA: TGTGCCAGCAGCCATAACTCCCTGCCAGGGGCCTCAAATTCACCCCTCCACTTT
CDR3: CASSHNSLPGASNSPLHF

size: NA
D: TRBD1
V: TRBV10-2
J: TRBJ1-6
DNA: TGCGCCAGCAGTCTCACAGGGGATAATTCACCCCTCCACTTT
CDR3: CASSLTGDNSPLHF

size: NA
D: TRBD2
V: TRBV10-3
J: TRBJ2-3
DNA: TGTGCCAGCGCGGGGGGGGGAAGCACAGATACGCAGTATTTT
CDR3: CASAGGGSTDTQYF

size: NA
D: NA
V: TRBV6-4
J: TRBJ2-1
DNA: TGTGCCAGCAGTGACTCACCCAATCCCTTGAATGAGCAGTTCTTC
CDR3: CASSDSPNPLNEQFF

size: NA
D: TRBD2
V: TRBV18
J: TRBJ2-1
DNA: TGTGCCAGCTCACCATATACTAGCGGGAAGAATGAGCAGTTCTTC
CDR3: CASSPYTSGKNEQFF

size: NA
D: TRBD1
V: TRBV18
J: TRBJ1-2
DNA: TGTGCCAGCTCACGCAGGGACAGCTATGGCTACACCTTC
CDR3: CASSRRDSYGYTF

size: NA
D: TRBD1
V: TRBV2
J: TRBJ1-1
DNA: TGTGCCAGCAGTTGGACAGGGGAGATGAACACTGAAGCTTTCTTT
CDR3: CASSWTGEMNTEAFF

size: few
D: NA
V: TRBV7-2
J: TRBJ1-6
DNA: TGTGCCAGCAACCTTCAGGGGAATAATTCACCCCTCCACTTT
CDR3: CASNLQGNNSPLHF

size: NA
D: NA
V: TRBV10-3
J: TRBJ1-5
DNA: TGTGCCATCAGTGACGGCAGCAATCAGCCCCAGCATTTT
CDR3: CAISDGSNQPQHF

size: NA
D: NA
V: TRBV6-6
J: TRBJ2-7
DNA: TGTGCCAGCAGTTACGCGCAGGTCTCCTACGAGCAGTACTTC
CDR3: CASSYAQVSYEQYF

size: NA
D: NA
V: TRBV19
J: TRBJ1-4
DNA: TGTGCCAGTATCGATCTGGGGGGCGAGTATGAAAAACTGTTTTTT
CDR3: CASIDLGGEYEKLFF

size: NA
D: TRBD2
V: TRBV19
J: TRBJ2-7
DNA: TGTGCCAGTAGTATTTCGGGGGCGGGGCAAAAGCGGGAGAGCTCCTACGAGCAGTACTTC
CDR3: CASSISGAGQKRESSYEQYF

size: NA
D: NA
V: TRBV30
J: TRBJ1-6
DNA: TGTGCCTGGAGTGTGGACCCAGGTTCACCCCTCCACTTT
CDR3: CAWSVDPGSPLHF

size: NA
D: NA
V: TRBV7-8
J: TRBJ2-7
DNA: TGTGCCAGCAGCCCCTTTTTGTACGAGCAGTACTTC
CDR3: CASSPFLYEQYF

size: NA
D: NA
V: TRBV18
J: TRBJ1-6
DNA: TGTGCCAGCTCAATAAGGACGGTCGATAATAATTCACCCCTCCACTTT
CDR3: CASSIRTVDNNSPLHF

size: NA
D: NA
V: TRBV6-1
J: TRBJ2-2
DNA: TGTGCCAGCAGGGACTATCTGACCGGGGAGCTGTTTTTT
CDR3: CASRDYLTGELFF

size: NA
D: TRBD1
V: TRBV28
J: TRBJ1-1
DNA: TGTGCCAGCAGTTTGGGACAGGAAGGCACTGAAGCTTTCTTT
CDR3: CASSLGQEGTEAFF

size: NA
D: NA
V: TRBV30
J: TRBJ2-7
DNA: TGTGCCTGGAGTGTCAGTCGCTGGATGAGCGAGCAGTACTTC
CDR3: CAWSVSRWMSEQYF

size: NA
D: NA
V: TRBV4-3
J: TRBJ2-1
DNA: TGCGCCAGCAGCCCCTCGGACAGATACAATGAGCAGTTCTTC
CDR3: CASSPSDRYNEQFF

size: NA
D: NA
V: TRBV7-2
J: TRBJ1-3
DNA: TGTGCCAGCAGCTTAGGGACAGTCTCTGGAAACACCATATATTTT
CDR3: CASSLGTVSGNTIYF

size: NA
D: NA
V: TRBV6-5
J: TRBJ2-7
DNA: TGTGCCAGCAGTTCCCCCCGATCTCCCAGATACGAGCAGTACTTC
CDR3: CASSSPRSPRYEQYF

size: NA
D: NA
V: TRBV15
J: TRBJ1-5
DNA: TGTGCCACCAGCAGAGAGCTTGAGAATCAGCCCCAGCATTTT
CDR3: CATSRELENQPQHF

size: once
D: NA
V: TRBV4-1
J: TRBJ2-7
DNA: TGCGCCAGCAGCCAAACCCGGACAGGAGCCGGGGGGCAGTACTTC
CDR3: CASSQTRTGAGGQYF

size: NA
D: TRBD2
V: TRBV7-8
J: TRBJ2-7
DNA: TGTGCCAGCAGCTTTGCGGGAGAGGTCTCCTACGAGCAGTACTTC
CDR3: CASSFAGEVSYEQYF

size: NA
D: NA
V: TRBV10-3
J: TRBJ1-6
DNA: TGTGCCATCAGTGAGTCGTCAGGGTGGAATTCACCCCTCCACTTT
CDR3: CAISESSGWNSPLHF

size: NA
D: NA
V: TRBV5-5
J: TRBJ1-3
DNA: TGTGCCAGCAGCTCCAGGCGCTCTGGAAACACCATATATTTT
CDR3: CASSSRRSGNTIYF

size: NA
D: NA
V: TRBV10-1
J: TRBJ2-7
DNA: TGCGCCAGCAGTGAGAGGAAGGGTGGGATTTCCGAGCAGTACTTC
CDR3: CASSERKGGISEQYF

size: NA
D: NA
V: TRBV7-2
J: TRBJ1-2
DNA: TGTGCCAGCAGAAAAACCGGGACAACTTATGGCTACACCTTC
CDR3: CASRKTGTTYGYTF

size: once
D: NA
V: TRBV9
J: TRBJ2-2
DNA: TGTGCCAGCAGCGGATATGGTCGCCTGGGGGAGCTGTTTTTT
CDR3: CASSGYGRLGELFF

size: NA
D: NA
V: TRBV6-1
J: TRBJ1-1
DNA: TGTGCCAGCAGTGCTGGGGGTTCCGGGAACACTGAAGCTTTCTTT
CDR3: CASSAGGSGNTEAFF

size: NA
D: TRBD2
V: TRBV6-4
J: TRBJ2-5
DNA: TGTGCCAGCTCCCGGGGAGCGGGAGAGCAAGAGACCCAGTACTTC
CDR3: CASSRGAGEQETQYF

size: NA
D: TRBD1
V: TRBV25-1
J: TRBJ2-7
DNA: TGTGCCAGCAGTTTATATGACAGGGGGCCCTACGAGCAGTACTTC
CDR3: CASSLYDRGPYEQYF

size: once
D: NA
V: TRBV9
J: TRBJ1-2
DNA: TGTGCCAGCAGCTCCGATCGTCGGGGCTACACCTTC
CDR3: CASSSDRRGYTF

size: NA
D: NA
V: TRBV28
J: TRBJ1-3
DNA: TGTGCCAGCAGTTTGACCGGAAACACCATATATTTT
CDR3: CASSLTGNTIYF

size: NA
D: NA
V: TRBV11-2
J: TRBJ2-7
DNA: TGTGCCAGCAGCTTCACGGAGGCCGAGCAGTACTTC
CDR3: CASSFTEAEQYF

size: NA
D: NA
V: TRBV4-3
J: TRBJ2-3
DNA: TGCGCCAGCAGTCTTTCCACGGGGGCAACAGATACGCAGTATTTT
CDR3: CASSLSTGATDTQYF

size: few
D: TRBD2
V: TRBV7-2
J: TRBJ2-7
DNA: TGTGCCAGCAGCTTGGCGGGAGGCTCCTTATCCTACGAGCAGTACTTC
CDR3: CASSLAGGSLSYEQYF